One and the same sample provided the 20 T cell receptor beta chains below, sequenced in a study of T cells in narcolepsy. Only in-frame clones appear in the TCRdb table, and some are missing; sequencing was by immunoSEQ multiplex PCR. The data hold about 37,000 clones, with less than 90% observed a single time. The specimen sequenced was memory (CD45RA-) CD4+ T cells from blood. The receptors here all came from a human donor in good health.

The chain joins TRBV10-3 to TRBJ2-2; 11 bases align to TRBD2. Trimming at V came to 10 bases and at J to 1 base, leaving 8 bases not matched to a gene. Germline V gene data show CDR1 as ENHRY and CDR2 as SYGVKD. This CDR3 has 16 residues. The CDR3 reads CATRPSGGQNTGELFF. The CDR3 DNA sequence: TGTGCCACCCGGCCTAGCGGGGGGCAGAACACCGGGGAGCTGTTTTTT.

The rearrangement links TRBV5-4 to TRBJ1-3; no definite D call. Per the germline V gene, CDR1 is SGHNT and CDR2 is YYREEE (reference sequence). The ends were cut back, 2 bases at V and 0 bases at J, with 15 bases in the middle. The CDR3 runs 17 residues. DNA for the CDR3: TGTGCCAGCAGCTTTGGTACCGCCCGAGGCTCTGGAAACACCATATATTTT. Its translation is CASSFGTARGSGNTIYF.

CDR3 nucleotides: TGTGCCACCAGCAGACGTACTAGCGGGGGTTACGAGCAGTACTTC. Protein product: CATSRRTSGGYEQYF. This rearrangement joins TRBV15 to TRBJ2-7; 11 positions agree with TRBD2. The length of the CDR3 is 15 residues. Trimming removed 2 bases from V and 4 bases from J; junction bases left unmatched: 4. Germline CDR1 is LNHNV and CDR2 is YYDKDF (reference sequence).

J is TRBJ2-2 and V is TRBV6-5; D gene ambiguous. Germline loops: CDR1 MNHEY, CDR2 SVGAGI. Trimming took off 0 bases at V and 6 bases at J, with 8 bases between the two ends. The CDR3 runs 14 residues. The CDR3 loop is CASSYSEWAGELFF. The CDR3 DNA is TGTGCCAGCAGTTACTCGGAGTGGGCCGGGGAGCTGTTTTTT.

The chain employs TRBV6-1 and TRBJ2-7; D unresolved. This CDR3 region has 13 residues. Trimming took off 4 bases at V and 3 bases at J, with 10 bases between the two ends. Germline CDR1 reads MNHNS; CDR2 reads SASEGT. The CDR3 DNA sequence: TGTGCCAGCAGTGGAGTCCTCAGCTACGAGCAGTACTTC. Amino acid sequence: CASSGVLSYEQYF.

This sequence joins TRBV7-2 and TRBJ1-1, with D possibly TRBD1 on 5 matching bases. The V gene's germline CDR1 is SGHTA and CDR2 FQGNSA. This CDR3 spans 13 amino acids. Trimming took off 2 bases at V and 8 bases at J, with 12 bases between the two ends. CDR3 nucleotides: TGTGCCAGCAGCTTAAGCAGGGAGGGAGAAGCTTTCTTT. This encodes CASSLSREGEAFF. The full variable domain, its missing parts supplied by reference TRBV7-2 and TRBJ1-1, is GAGVSQSPSNKVTEKGKDVELRCDPISGHTALYWYRQSLGQGLEFLIYFQGNSAPDKSGLPSDRFSAERTGGSVSTLTIQRTQQEDSAVYLCASSLSREGEAFFGQGTRLTVV.

The chain links TRBV2 to TRBJ2-7; 7 nucleotides agree with TRBD2. The V segment lost 1 base and the J segment 2 bases; nucleotides outside the gene matches: 5. The CDR3 spans 15 residues. Germline loops: CDR1 SNHLY, CDR2 FYNNEI. CDR3 residues: CASSEVRRGTYEQYF. Here the CDR3 DNA reads TGTGCCAGCAGTGAAGTACGGCGGGGGACCTACGAGCAGTACTTC. Full variable domain (missing parts from reference TRBV2 and TRBJ2-7): EPEVTQTPSHQVTQMGQEVILRCVPISNHLYFYWYRQILGQKVEFLVSFYNNEISEKSEIFDDQFSVERPDGSNFTLKIRSTKLEDSAMYFCASSEVRRGTYEQYFGPGTRLTVT.

This chain connects TRBV5-6 to TRBJ2-6; maybe TRBD1 (6 bases). V was trimmed by 4 bases and J by 2 bases, leaving 10 bases between them. The CDR3 sequence is 15 residues long. Per the germline V gene, CDR1 is SGHDT and CDR2 is YYEEEE. The CDR3 region has the DNA TGTGCCAGCAGCGCAGCAGGGGCTGGGGCCAACGTCCTGACTTTC. Translated: CASSAAGAGANVLTF.

The chain has TRBV18 and TRBJ2-7; the D is unclear. CDR1 is KGHSH, CDR2 LQKENI, per germline. The CDR3 has 13 residues. Trimming stripped 2 bases from V and 2 bases from J, with 7 bases between. CDR3: CASSPGPPYEQYF. The CDR3, as DNA: TGTGCCAGCTCACCAGGGCCTCCCTACGAGCAGTACTTC.

This sequence joins TRBV6-6 and TRBJ1-4, with 10 bases identical to TRBD1. The germline V gene encodes CDR1 MNHNY and CDR2 SVGAGI (reference sequence). This CDR3 region has 16 residues. Trimming cost V 0 bases and J 8 bases; bases outside gene matches: 6. The CDR3 DNA reads as TGTGCCAGCAGTTACTCCCCGGGACAGGGGTACGAAAAACTGTTTTTT. Translation: CASSYSPGQGYEKLFF.

The V and J genes are TRBV18 and TRBJ1-1, with 8 bases identical to TRBD1. Germline V gives CDR1 KGHSH, CDR2 LQKENI. The CDR3 is 17 residues long. V was clipped by 3 bases and J by 6 bases; unmatched bases: 15. CDR3 amino acids: CASSPLFQGASLPEAFF. The CDR3 DNA reads TGTGCCAGCTCACCCCTTTTCCAGGGGGCGAGTCTTCCTGAAGCTTTCTTT.

This clone was found a few times. V usage is TRBV6-5 and J usage is TRBJ2-5; 7 bases fit TRBD1. Trimming removed 2 bases from V and 5 bases from J; junction bases left unmatched: 2. From germline, CDR1 is MNHEY and CDR2 SVGAGI. The CDR3 extends over 13 amino acids. In nucleotides, the CDR3 is TGTGCCAGCAGTTACCTGACAGGGGAGACCCAGTACTTC. The encoded protein is CASSYLTGETQYF.

CDR3 in amino acids: CASSYSTLLSNSPLHF. DNA for the CDR3: TGTGCCAGCAGTTACTCGACACTCCTCAGTAATTCACCCCTCCACTTT. The rearrangement links TRBV6-5 to TRBJ1-6; D call uncertain. The CDR3 covers 16 residues. The ends were cut back, 0 bases at V and 6 bases at J, with 12 bases in the middle. Germline lookup yields CDR1 MNHEY and CDR2 SVGAGI.

The rearrangement links TRBV5-1 to TRBJ2-1; 8 positions agree with TRBD2. The V gene's germline CDR1 is SGHRS and CDR2 YFSETQ. The CDR3 loop spans 15 amino acids. The ends lost 6 bases at V and 10 bases at J; junction bases unmatched: 15. This CDR3 reads CASTVGPPSGLEQFF. Here the CDR3 DNA reads TGCGCCAGCACCGTAGGGCCGCCTAGCGGGTTGGAGCAGTTCTTC.

The V gene is TRBV4-2, the J gene TRBJ2-3; a weak D match, TRBD2 (5 bases). The V end was cut by 0 bases, the J end by 3 bases, with 13 bases between. CDR1 is LGHNA and CDR2 is YNFKEQ in the germline V gene. The CDR3 spans 16 residues. CDR3 residues: CASSQEVAPRTDTQYF. The DNA for the CDR3 is TGTGCCAGCAGCCAAGAAGTAGCGCCCCGAACAGATACGCAGTATTTT.

The chain is built from TRBV2 and TRBJ2-5, with no clear D. Germline V gene data show CDR1 as SNHLY and CDR2 as FYNNEI. The CDR3 is made up of 15 amino acids. Trimming left V 8 bases short and J 4 bases short, with 20 bases between. CDR3 DNA: TGTGCCAGCCGGTCACGTGGGCAATTGGGAGAGACCCAGTACTTC. This sequence encodes CASRSRGQLGETQYF.

The rearrangement links TRBV28 to TRBJ2-5; D is perhaps TRBD2 (6 bases). Trimming took 3 bases from V and 1 from J, leaving 24 bases between them. CDR1 and CDR2 (germline): MDHEN, SYDVKM. The CDR3 loop spans 19 amino acids. CDR3 in amino acids: CASSFRSVISGGAQETQYF. The DNA for the CDR3 is TGTGCCAGCAGTTTCCGGTCTGTCATCTCGGGCGGGGCCCAAGAGACCCAGTACTTC. The whole variable domain, remainder taken from reference TRBV28 and TRBJ2-5, is DVKVTQSSRYLVKRTGEKVFLECVQDMDHENMFWYRQDPGLGLRLIYFSYDVKMKEKGDIPEGYSVSREKKERFSLILESASTNQTSMYLCASSFRSVISGGAQETQYFGPGTRLLVL.

This clone came up a few times. This chain uses TRBV5-1 with TRBJ2-5, with D perhaps TRBD1 or TRBD2 (6 bases each). The J call may be wrong; the DNA end is better matched by TRBJ2-7. The germline V gene encodes CDR1 SGHRS and CDR2 YFSETQ. There are 15 residues in the CDR3. The CDR3: CASSPEPGASLEQYF. The CDR3 DNA sequence: TGCGCCAGCAGCCCGGAGCCGGGGGCGTCTCTCGAGCAGTACTTC.

The chain carries TRBV4-1 and TRBJ2-1, with 13 bases lining up with TRBD2. In germline, CDR1 is MGHRA, CDR2 YSYEKL. CDR3 length equals 14 residues. Trimming took 6 bases from V and 10 from J; bases not matched to a gene: 6. The CDR3 DNA reads as TGCGCCAGCAGAACTAGCGGGGGGGCCAGGGAGCAGTTCTTC. Translating it yields CASRTSGGAREQFF.

The CDR3 nucleotides are TGTGCCAGCTCACCAATACCGGACACCTCTGGAAACACCATATATTTT. It yields the protein CASSPIPDTSGNTIYF. V usage is TRBV18 and J usage is TRBJ1-3, with D possibly matching TRBD1 (5 bases). V was trimmed by 2 bases and J by 0 bases, leaving 11 bases between them. CDR1 and CDR2 from the germline V gene are KGHSH and LQKENI. CDR3 length equals 16 residues.